The 23 T cell receptor beta chains below were found in one sample sequenced in a study of shared clonotypes between healthy human individuals (dated by TCRdb to the early 2020s). Library preparation employed the immunoSEQ multiplex PCR assay. What TCRdb holds here is the immuneACCESS table cut down to in-frame rearrangements. Part of the clones is not present; checked against another copy, under half of the missing clones reflect an unresolved V gene, and the others are unexplained. Counted in this sample were 1.6 million or so clones; roughly 95% of them appeared once. The ten largest clonotypes hold about 1% of the sample. Material: naive CD4+ T cells sorted from blood. What the cell subset or site label conveys for this sample: CD45RA+ positively selected. These receptors were obtained from a man aged 25 to 45 in good health.

V usage is TRBV28 and J usage is TRBJ2-5, with TRBD2 matching 7 bases. CDR3 length: 14 amino acids. Germline assignment: CDR1 MDHEN and CDR2 SYDVKM. V shed 7 bases and J 1 base; nucleotides not matched to a gene: 6. CDR3 residues: CASKEGGPQETQYF. In DNA form, the CDR3 reads TGTGCCAGCAAGGAGGGAGGGCCCCAAGAGACCCAGTACTTC.

The rearrangement joins TRBV18 to TRBJ1-5; 10 bases match TRBD1. This CDR3 has 16 residues. Losses at the gene ends were 2 bases for V and 5 bases for J; bases not matched to a gene: 6. Germline CDR1 is KGHSH and CDR2 is LQKENI. CDR3 nucleotides: TGTGCCAGCTCACCATGGGACAGGGGAAGGGATCAGCCCCAGCATTTT. This gives the protein CASSPWDRGRDQPQHF.

This clone was seen just once. This chain links TRBV27 with TRBJ2-5, with a tentative D call TRBD1 (5 bases). The CDR3 is made up of 14 amino acids. Trimming cost V 3 bases and J 2 bases, with 10 bases left between them. Germline V gene data show CDR1 as MNHEY and CDR2 as SMNVEV (reference sequence). The CDR3 sequence is CASSFQGRQETQYF. The CDR3 region has the DNA TGTGCCAGCAGTTTCCAGGGCCGGCAAGAGACCCAGTACTTC.

Details on this clone: Other DNA sequences of this sample code for an identical CDR3. The chain has TRBV18 and TRBJ2-1; tentative D call: TRBD1 (5 bases). The germline gives CDR1 KGHSH, CDR2 LQKENI. CDR3 length: 13 residues. V lost 3 bases and J 5 bases, leaving 8 bases between the germline ends. CDR3 in DNA: TGTGCCAGCTCACCGGCCAGGGACAATGAGCAGTTCTTC. This gives the protein CASSPARDNEQFF.

This clone was seen a handful of times. This sequence joins TRBV10-3 and TRBJ1-1; TRBD1 matches 8 bases. CDR1 is ENHRY and CDR2 is SYGVKD in the germline V gene. The CDR3 loop spans 13 amino acids. The junction had 7 bases not matched to a gene; V was cut back by 8 bases and J by 5 bases. This chain's CDR3 is CAIAGQGGTEAFF. CDR3 bases: TGTGCCATCGCTGGACAGGGAGGGACTGAAGCTTTCTTT.

CDR3 sequence reads: CASSRGTSGSGTQYF. The CDR3 coding sequence is TGCGCCAGCAGCAGAGGGACTAGCGGGTCGGGGACCCAGTACTTC. The chain carries TRBV5-1 and TRBJ2-5; TRBD2 matches 12 bases. CDR3 length: 15 residues. Trimming removed 4 bases from V and 7 bases from J; junction bases left unmatched: 8. CDR1 is SGHRS, CDR2 YFSETQ, per germline.

The chain recombines TRBV11-3 with TRBJ2-1; no definite D call. The CDR3 runs to 15 residues. CDR1 is SGHNT and CDR2 is YENEEA in the germline V gene. V lost 1 base and J 8 bases, leaving 15 bases between the germline ends. For the CDR3, the DNA is TGTGCCAGCAGCTTAGGTGATGGGGTTATCTATGAGCAGTTCTTC. This gives the protein CASSLGDGVIYEQFF.

The chain is built from TRBV6-5 and TRBJ1-5; 7 positions match TRBD1. V lost 6 bases, J lost 7 bases, and 9 bases stayed unmatched. The germline V gene encodes CDR1 MNHEY and CDR2 SVGAGI. The CDR3 loop spans 14 amino acids. CDR3 in DNA: TGTGCCAGCAGGCCCGACAGGGCAGGACAGCCCCAGCATTTT. Protein: CASRPDRAGQPQHF.

The rearrangement links TRBV2 to TRBJ2-7; D gene unclear. Trimming stripped 3 bases from V and 7 bases from J, with 13 bases between. The CDR3 is 13 residues long. In germline, CDR1 is SNHLY, CDR2 FYNNEI. CDR3 nucleotides: TGTGCCAGCAGTGAGTTGAGGCGGCGGGAGCAGTACTTC. Translating gives CASSELRRREQYF. The full variable domain, with the rest looked up from reference TRBV2 and TRBJ2-7, is EPEVTQTPSHQVTQMGQEVILRCVPISNHLYFYWYRQILGQKVEFLVSFYNNEISEKSEIFDDQFSVERPDGSNFTLKIRSTKLEDSAMYFCASSELRRREQYFGPGTRLTVT.

This clone was seen once. The J gene is TRBJ1-1, the V gene TRBV28, with D tentatively TRBD1 (6 bases). The CDR3 is 18 residues long. Germline V gives CDR1 MDHEN, CDR2 SYDVKM. Trimming stripped 5 bases from V and 6 bases from J, with 28 bases between. CDR3 loop: CASSPRGNRVWVTSEAFF. The DNA for the CDR3 is TGTGCCAGCAGTCCGAGAGGTAACAGGGTTTGGGTTACTTCTGAAGCTTTCTTT. Drawing the rest from reference TRBV28 and TRBJ1-1, the complete variable domain is DVKVTQSSRYLVKRTGEKVFLECVQDMDHENMFWYRQDPGLGLRLIYFSYDVKMKEKGDIPEGYSVSREKKERFSLILESASTNQTSMYLCASSPRGNRVWVTSEAFFGQGTRLTVV.

This clone has only one observation. CDR3 in DNA: TGTGCCATCAGTGAGTCGGTGGGGTGGACGGCGGACTACGAGCAGTACTTC. Translation gives CAISESVGWTADYEQYF. V gene TRBV10-3 combines with J gene TRBJ2-7; D not resolved. Germline assignment: CDR1 ENHRY and CDR2 SYGVKD. The CDR3 sequence is 17 residues long. V gave up 0 bases and J gave up 3 bases, with 18 bases separating them.

This clone was recorded once. The V gene is TRBV12-5, the J gene TRBJ2-1; possible D gene TRBD2, 6 bases. In germline, CDR1 is LGHNT, CDR2 FRNRAP. Trimming pared 0 bases from V and 2 bases from J, leaving 11 bases between. There are 16 residues in the CDR3. CDR3 sequence (DNA): TGTGCTAGTGGTTTGGTCCTCGGCGGGACCTACAATGAGCAGTTCTTC. This translates into CASGLVLGGTYNEQFF. Together with reference TRBV12-5 and TRBJ2-1, the CDR3 gives the full variable domain: DARVTQTPRHKVTEMGQEVTMRCQPILGHNTVFWYRQTMMQGLELLAYFRNRAPLDDSGMPKDRFSAEMPDATLATLKIQPSEPRDSAVYFCASGLVLGGTYNEQFFGPGTRLTVL.

The chain has TRBV27 and TRBJ1-5; no reliable D call. This CDR3 is 16 amino acids long. CDR1 MNHEY and CDR2 SMNVEV come from the germline V gene (reference sequence). V was shortened by 2 bases and J by 0 bases, with 11 bases between the two germline ends. The DNA of the CDR3 is TGTGCCAGCAGTTTAAGAGGGAGAAATAGCAATCAGCCCCAGCATTTT. This gives the protein CASSLRGRNSNQPQHF.

This chain joins TRBV25-1 and TRBJ1-2, with a weak D call TRBD1 (5 bases). The CDR3 has 14 amino acids. V lost 4 bases and J 7 bases, leaving 16 bases between the germline ends. Germline assignment: CDR1 MGHDK and CDR2 SYGVNS. CDR3 DNA sequence: TGTGCCAGCAGTGGCGTTGGGGGGGTGGTTGGCTACACCTTC. Translating gives CASSGVGGVVGYTF.

The rearrangement joins TRBV5-1 to TRBJ2-5; D possibly corresponds to TRBD1 (6 bases). The V end lost 4 bases, the J end lost 4 bases, and 17 bases lay between the germline ends. Germline loops: CDR1 SGHRS, CDR2 YFSETQ. The CDR3 loop spans 15 amino acids. Here the CDR3 reads CASSTLPSGVETQYF. The CDR3, as DNA: TGCGCCAGCAGCACCCTACCCTCAGGGGTAGAGACCCAGTACTTC.

This clone was seen once. The chain combines TRBV11-2 with TRBJ2-7, with TRBD2 matching over 9 bases. Germline trimming cut 4 bases from V and 5 bases from J; bases unmatched to any gene: 9. Germline lookup yields CDR1 SGHAT and CDR2 FQNNGV. The CDR3 loop spans 15 amino acids. CDR3 DNA sequence: TGTGCCAGCAGCTACCAGGGCGGGAGGGACAACGAGCAGTACTTC. This translates into CASSYQGGRDNEQYF.

V and J are TRBV28 and TRBJ1-1; TRBD1 is a possible D gene (5 bases). Germline lookup yields CDR1 MDHEN and CDR2 SYDVKM. The CDR3 runs 13 residues. V gave up 8 bases and J gave up 1 base, with 11 bases separating them. The CDR3 spells CASRGRENTEAFF. Written as DNA, the CDR3 is TGTGCCAGCCGGGGGAGGGAGAACACTGAAGCTTTCTTT.

The rearrangement joins TRBV18 to TRBJ2-2; 8 bases align to TRBD1. The CDR3 is 17 residues long. Germline loops: CDR1 KGHSH, CDR2 LQKENI. The trim removed 2 bases at V and 3 bases at J, leaving 8 bases unmatched. The DNA of the CDR3 is TGTGCCAGCTCACCAAGCCAGGGGGCGTTGTACACCGGGGAGCTGTTTTTT. Translated: CASSPSQGALYTGELFF.

V gene TRBV5-1 combines with J gene TRBJ2-1; D possibly corresponds to TRBD1 (6 bases). V was shortened by 1 base and J by 3 bases, with 11 bases between the two germline ends. This CDR3 has 15 residues. The germline V gene encodes CDR1 SGHRS and CDR2 YFSETQ. The CDR3 sequence: CASSLRPGDYNEQFF. CDR3 bases: TGCGCCAGCAGCTTGCGTCCAGGGGACTACAATGAGCAGTTCTTC.

The chain combines TRBV5-1 with TRBJ2-3, with 7 bases that match TRBD2. J gave up 2 bases and V 0 bases, and 6 bases lay outside the gene matches. The CDR3 length is 16 residues. Per germline, CDR1 SGHRS and CDR2 YFSETQ. The CDR3 DNA reads as TGCGCCAGCAGCTTGGAAGCGGGAAGCCACACAGATACGCAGTATTTT. Amino acid sequence: CASSLEAGSHTDTQYF.

The chain combines TRBV29-1 with TRBJ1-1; maybe TRBD1 (5 bases). CDR3 size: 13 residues. The ends were cut back, 7 bases at V and 11 bases at J, with 23 bases in the middle. Germline values: CDR1 SQVTM, CDR2 ANQGSEA. Here the CDR3 reads CSAALGADTDAFF. For the CDR3, the DNA is TGCAGCGCTGCACTTGGGGCGGACACCGACGCTTTCTTT.

The V call is TRBV28, the J call TRBJ2-1, with unresolved D. CDR1 is MDHEN, CDR2 SYDVKM, per germline. The CDR3 runs 13 residues. The V and J ends lost 6 bases and 11 bases respectively, with 17 bases between them. CDR3 in amino acids: CASRGSSLRKQFF. CDR3 bases: TGTGCCAGCAGGGGATCGTCCCTGAGGAAGCAGTTCTTC.

The rearrangement uses TRBV2 and TRBJ2-2; D is perhaps TRBD1 (5 bases). This CDR3 is 14 amino acids long. V gave up 0 bases and J gave up 10 bases, with 12 bases separating them. CDR1 and CDR2 (germline): SNHLY, FYNNEI. This CDR3 is CASSEALQGAELFF. The CDR3 DNA is TGTGCCAGCAGTGAAGCGCTTCAGGGTGCGGAGCTGTTTTTT.